Listed here is a single T cell receptor beta chain. As yet, its antigen is unknown. The junction departs from the called germline gene at one end, perhaps through a read error. Generated by immunoSEQ multiplex PCR, the TCRdb table keeps only in-frame clones and is missing some. The repertoire consists of around 34,000 clones, none detected only once. Peripheral blood was collected from the related graft donor on the marrow donation day. This CDR3 spans 15 amino acids. Germline CDR1 GTSNPN, CDR2 SVGIG (reference sequence). This sample is part of a study of T cells after posttransplantation cyclophosphamide. Study-wide points: Donor-recipient repertoire similarity was low at 1-2 months, rising over year one. Blood and skin or GI T cell repertoires showed limited TRB overlap. TRB clonality was highly associated with recipient CMV seropositivity and reactivation.

Sequenced sample: PBMCs. The source is a woman aged 45-60 years in good health and a related stem cell transplant donor. The chain is built from TRBV30 and TRBJ1-2; D is perhaps TRBD1 (5 bases). CDR3 loop: CAWSVLKTRDSGLAF. The CDR3 bases are TGTGCCTGGAGTGTTCTCAAAACACGGGACTCGGGGCTTGCCTTC.